One sample yielded the 13 T cell receptor beta chains listed below, sequenced in a study of blood T cell repertoires in COVID-19. Clones were sequenced by immunoSEQ multiplex PCR, and TCRdb holds only the in-frame ones, with some missing. The table lists some 150,000 clones, around 81% of them singletons. Sequencing was done on a sample of peripheral blood. The source of these receptors is a woman between 50 and 59 years old with acute or convalescent COVID-19.

The V call is TRBV11-3, the J call TRBJ2-7, with D tentatively TRBD2 (6 bases). Trimming stripped 1 base from V and 3 bases from J, with 10 bases between. Germline V gives CDR1 SGHNT, CDR2 YENEEA. The CDR3 has 14 amino acids. This chain's CDR3 is CASSLGGTYYEQYF. CDR3 nucleotides: TGTGCCAGCAGCTTAGGCGGGACCTACTACGAGCAGTACTTC.

The V gene is TRBV19, the J gene TRBJ2-7; 12 bases map to TRBD2. Germline trimming cut 5 bases from V and 5 bases from J; bases unmatched to any gene: 7. From germline, CDR1 is LNHDA and CDR2 SQIVND (reference sequence). CDR3 length equals 15 residues. In DNA, the CDR3 is TGTGCCAGTAGTCCACTAGCGGGGGGTACCCACGAGCAGTACTTC. Protein product: CASSPLAGGTHEQYF.

This clone was detected only a few times. The gene calls are TRBV5-4 and TRBJ1-5, with 7 nucleotides matching TRBD1. CDR3 size: 18 residues. Trimming at V came to 2 bases and at J to 0 bases, leaving 11 bases not matched to a gene. Germline V gene sequence: CDR1 SGHNT, CDR2 YYREEE (reference sequence). The CDR3 DNA reads as TGTGCCAGCAGCTTACTTACAGGGGCCATCTATAGCAATCAGCCCCAGCATTTT. It yields the protein CASSLLTGAIYSNQPQHF.

The rearrangement joins TRBV5-5 to TRBJ1-1; D not certain. Germline CDR1 is SGHKS and CDR2 is YYEKEE (reference sequence). This CDR3 is built from 14 residues. Between the trimmed V and J ends, which lost 3 bases and 0 bases, there was a span of 9 bases. The CDR3 DNA reads as TGTGCCAGCAGCTCCCAGGCCATGAACACTGAAGCTTTCTTT. Translation gives CASSSQAMNTEAFF.

The rearrangement uses TRBV21-1 and TRBJ2-1; whether TRBD2, the table's D call, matches the DNA was not checked. TRBV21-1 is reported as a pseudogene. This CDR3 has 14 amino acids. The CDR3 reads CASSSESRWVEQFF. CDR3 coding DNA: TGTGCCAGCAGCAGCGAATCGAGGTGGGTTGAGCAGTTCTTC.

The rearrangement joins TRBV28 to TRBJ1-6; no clear D gene. The CDR3 is made up of 12 amino acids. Germline loops: CDR1 MDHEN, CDR2 SYDVKM. The germline V and J ends were trimmed by 2 bases and 9 bases, with 5 bases remaining between them. The CDR3 DNA follows: TGTGCCAGCAGTTTAATGAGTTCACCCCTCCACTTT. Its protein is CASSLMSSPLHF.

V usage is TRBV29-1 and J usage is TRBJ2-3; D possibly corresponds to TRBD2 (6 bases). The CDR3 contains 13 residues. The V and J ends lost 4 bases and 2 bases respectively, with 10 bases between them. Germline V CDR1 and CDR2: SQVTM, ANQGSEA. The CDR3 is CSVAGEPTDTQYF. The CDR3 nucleotides read TGCAGCGTTGCGGGGGAGCCCACAGATACGCAGTATTTT.

V usage is TRBV4-2 and J usage is TRBJ2-5, with 10 bases identical to TRBD2. V lost 1 base and J lost 4; bases outside the gene matches: 9. Germline V lookup: CDR1 LGHNA, CDR2 YNFKEQ. The CDR3 has 17 residues. The CDR3 DNA follows: TGTGCCAGCAGCCAAGGCAGCGGGGGGGAAGGGAGAGAGACCCAGTACTTC. Residues: CASSQGSGGEGRETQYF.

The V call is TRBV18, the J call TRBJ1-3; 7 nucleotides agree with TRBD1. The CDR3 totals 21 residues. Germline V CDR1 and CDR2: KGHSH, LQKENI. V was clipped by 1 base and J by 0 bases; unmatched bases: 18. CDR3 residues: CASSPLVGTEVLRDSGNTIYF. The DNA for the CDR3 is TGTGCCAGCTCACCACTTGTTGGGACAGAGGTATTGCGGGACTCTGGAAACACCATATATTTT.

The genes are TRBV3-1 (or the pseudogene TRBV3-2) and TRBJ2-5; TRBD1 aligns across 7 bases. CDR3 size: 15 residues. The J segment lost 5 bases and the V segment lost 2 bases, leaving 8 bases of the junction unmatched. CDR1 and CDR2 from the germline V gene are LGHDT and YNNKEL (reference sequence). The CDR3 region is CASSQMTGFLETQYF. The CDR3 DNA follows: TGTGCCAGCAGCCAAATGACAGGGTTTTTGGAGACCCAGTACTTC.

This clone is a singleton in its sample. V and J are TRBV30 and TRBJ2-1; 9 nucleotides line up with TRBD2. The ends lost 0 bases at V and 3 bases at J; junction bases unmatched: 3. Per germline, CDR1 GTSNPN and CDR2 SVGIG (reference sequence). The length of the CDR3 is 15 residues. CDR3 nucleotides: TGTGCCTGGAGTGTAGCGGGGGGCTACTACAATGAGCAGTTCTTC. It specifies CAWSVAGGYYNEQFF.

Concerning this clone itself: The sample holds other DNA sequences that translate to the same CDR3. The chain has TRBV7-2 and TRBJ2-1; D gene ambiguous. The germline CDR1 and CDR2 sequences are SGHTA and FQGNSA. V lost 1 base and J lost 7, with 8 bases in between. The CDR3 covers 13 residues. DNA of the CDR3: TGTGCCAGCAGCTTAGGGCAGATAAATGAGCAGTTCTTC. It encodes CASSLGQINEQFF.

This sequence joins TRBV7-2 and TRBJ1-6, with D unresolved. This CDR3 comprises 16 residues. Germline-derived CDR1 and CDR2 are SGHTA and FQGNSA. V lost 1 base and J lost 7, with 14 bases in between. The CDR3 loop is CASSLGQEIGNSPLHF. DNA of the CDR3: TGTGCCAGCAGCTTAGGTCAGGAAATTGGAAATTCACCCCTCCACTTT.